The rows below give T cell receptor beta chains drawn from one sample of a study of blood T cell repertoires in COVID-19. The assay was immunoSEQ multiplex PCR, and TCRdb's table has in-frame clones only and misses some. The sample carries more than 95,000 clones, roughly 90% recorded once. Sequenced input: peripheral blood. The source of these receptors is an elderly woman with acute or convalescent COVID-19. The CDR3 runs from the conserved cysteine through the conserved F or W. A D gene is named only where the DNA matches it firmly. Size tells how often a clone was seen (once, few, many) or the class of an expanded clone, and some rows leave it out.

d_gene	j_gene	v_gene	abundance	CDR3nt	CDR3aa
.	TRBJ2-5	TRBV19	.	TGTGCCAGTAGCTTACAGGTTGCGGAGACCCAGTACTTC	CASSLQVAETQYF
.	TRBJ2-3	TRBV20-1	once	TGCAGTGCTAGTTCTTCGCCTAGTGATACGCAGTATTTT	CSASSSPSDTQYF
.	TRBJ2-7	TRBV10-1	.	TGCGCCAGCAGCCGGCCTCGACACGTTTACGAGCAGTACTTC	CASSRPRHVYEQYF
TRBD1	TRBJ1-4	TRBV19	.	TGTGCCAGTAGTACAAGACAGGGGATGAATGAAAAACTGTTTTTT	CASSTRQGMNEKLFF
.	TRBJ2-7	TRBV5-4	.	TGTGCCAGCAGCCACGACACCCGCGATACCTACTTC	CASSHDTRDTYF
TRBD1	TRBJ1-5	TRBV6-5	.	TGTGCCAGCAATCCGACAGGGAGGTATCAGCCCCAGCATTTT	CASNPTGRYQPQHF
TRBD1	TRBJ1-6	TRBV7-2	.	TGTGCCAGCAGCTTAGAGTCCACAGGGGACTCACCCCTCCACTTT	CASSLESTGDSPLHF
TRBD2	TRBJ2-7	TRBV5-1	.	TGCGCCAGCAGCCGGGGGACTAGCGGATCTTACGAGCAGTACTTC	CASSRGTSGSYEQYF
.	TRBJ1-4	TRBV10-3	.	TGTGCCATCAGCGCGGAGGAGAATGAAAAACTGTTTTTT	CAISAEENEKLFF
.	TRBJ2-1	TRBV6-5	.	TGTGCCAGCAGCAAGGGGTCAAATGAGCAGTTCTTC	CASSKGSNEQFF
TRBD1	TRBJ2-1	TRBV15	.	TGTGCCACCAGCAGAGATAGCACAGGGGTTGAGCAGTTCTTC	CATSRDSTGVEQFF
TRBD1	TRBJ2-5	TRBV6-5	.	TGTGCCAGCAGTTACTCGAACAGGGGCCAAGAGACCCAGTACTTC	CASSYSNRGQETQYF
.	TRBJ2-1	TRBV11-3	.	TGTGCCAGCAGCCAGTACAATGAGCAGTTCTTC	CASSQYNEQFF
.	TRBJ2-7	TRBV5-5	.	TGTGCCAGCAGCTTGCCTACCCCGGTATCCCCTGGCGAGCAGTACTTC	CASSLPTPVSPGEQYF
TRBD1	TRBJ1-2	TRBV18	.	TGTGCCAGCTCACCAGGACAGGGATATGGCTACACCTTC	CASSPGQGYGYTF
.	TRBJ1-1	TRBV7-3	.	TGTGCCAGCAGCTTACGGGCCCGGCAGGGCCAACAGGATGAAGCTTTCTTT	CASSLRARQGQQDEAFF
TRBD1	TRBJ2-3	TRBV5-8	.	TGTGCCAGCAGCCATCGGACAGGACTAGATACGCAGTATTTT	CASSHRTGLDTQYF
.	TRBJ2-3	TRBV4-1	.	TGCGCCAGCAGCCAAGACGGCGGGCGCACAGATACGCAGTATTTT	CASSQDGGRTDTQYF
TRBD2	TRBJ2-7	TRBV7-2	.	TGTGCCAGCAGCTTAGGATCGAGGAGCGGGGGGGCTCGAGAGCAGTACTTC	CASSLGSRSGGAREQYF
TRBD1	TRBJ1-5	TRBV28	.	TGTGCCAGCAGTTTATATGGCAGGGGGCTGGTTAATCAGCCCCAGCATTTT	CASSLYGRGLVNQPQHF
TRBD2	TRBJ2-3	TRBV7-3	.	TGTGCCAGCAGCTCCGGACTAGCGGGAGGTGATACGCAGTATTTT	CASSSGLAGGDTQYF
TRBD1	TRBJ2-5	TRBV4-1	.	TGCGCCAGCAGCCAAGGACAGGGGAGCCTCCAAGAGACCCAGTACTTC	CASSQGQGSLQETQYF
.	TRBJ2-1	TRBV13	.	TGTGCCAGCAGCTTACTCAGGGTCTCCTACAATGAGCAGTTCTTC	CASSLLRVSYNEQFF
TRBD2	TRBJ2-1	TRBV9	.	TGTGCCAGCAGCCCTCGTGGATCCGGGGGGGGAAATGAGCAGTTCTTC	CASSPRGSGGGNEQFF
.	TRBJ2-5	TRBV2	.	TGTGCCAGTTGCCGGGACACCCAAGAGACCCAGTACTTC	CASCRDTQETQYF
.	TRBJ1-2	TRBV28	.	TGTGCCAGCAGGCGTGCGGGGAATAACTATGGCTACACCTTC	CASRRAGNNYGYTF
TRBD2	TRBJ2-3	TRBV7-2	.	TGTGCCAGCAGCTTAGTGGGCGGGGGAACAGATACGCAGTATTTT	CASSLVGGGTDTQYF
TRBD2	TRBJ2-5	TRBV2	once	TGTGCCAGCAGTGAAGAAAGGGAGGGGACCCAGTACTTC	CASSEEREGTQYF
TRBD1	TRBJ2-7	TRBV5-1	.	TGCGCCAGCAGCTTGGGAGGGACAGGGGTTGAGTACGAGCAGTACTTC	CASSLGGTGVEYEQYF
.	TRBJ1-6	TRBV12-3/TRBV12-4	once	TGTGCCAGCAGCCAGTATAATTCACCCCTCCACTTT	CASSQYNSPLHF
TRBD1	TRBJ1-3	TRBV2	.	TGTGCCAGCAGTGCCGGGACAGGGCCCAACACCATATATTTT	CASSAGTGPNTIYF
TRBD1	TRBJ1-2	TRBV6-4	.	TGTGCCAGCAGTGACGCCCCAGGGGACAGCTATGGCTACACCTTC	CASSDAPGDSYGYTF
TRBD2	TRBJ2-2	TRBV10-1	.	TGCGCCAGCAGTCTTAGCGGGAGGGCCATCGGGGAGCTGTTTTTT	CASSLSGRAIGELFF
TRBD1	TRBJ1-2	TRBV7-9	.	TGTGCCAGCAGCGGGGACAGGACGAACTATGGCTACACCTTC	CASSGDRTNYGYTF
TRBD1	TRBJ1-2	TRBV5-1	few	TGCGCCAGCAGCTTGGGACAGGGTGACTATGGCTACACCTTC	CASSLGQGDYGYTF